The 27 T cell receptor beta chains below were found in one sample sequenced in a study of spatial heterogeneity in lung cancer. TCRdb re-called the 5' RACE reads through MiXCR, storing one row per CDR3 protein. The table has about 85,000 distinct CDR3 sequences, 15% to 25% seen once; the top ten hold about 6.8%. Time point meaning: sample taken at primary tumor resection. Tumor, nontumor lung or frozen PBMC supplied whole RNA, sequenced without sorting. Sequencing used PBMCs, obtained at surgery. The receptor set was obtained from a male donor with early-stage non-small cell lung cancer.

In this sample, this clonotype turned up a few times. The chain has TRBV24-1 and TRBJ2-2, with TRBD2 matching over 8 bases. Germline CDR1 KGHDR, CDR2 SFDVKD. CDR3 length: 14 amino acids. The J segment lost 7 bases and the V segment lost 4 bases, leaving 4 bases of the junction unmatched. This chain's CDR3 is CATSEGREVGELFF. The CDR3 DNA follows: TGTGCCACCAGTGAAGGGCGGGAGGTCGGGGAGCTGTTTTTT.

In its sample, this clonotype was seen a few times. The chain uses TRBV6-1 and TRBJ1-5; D is unresolved. Germline V lookup: CDR1 MNHNS, CDR2 SASEGT. V gave up 0 bases and J gave up 6 bases, with 6 bases separating them. There are 13 residues in the CDR3. CDR3 region: CASSEARGQPQHF. CDR3 nucleotide sequence: TGTGCCAGCAGTGAAGCGCGGGGTCAGCCCCAGCATTTT.

This clonotype was seen a handful of times. J is TRBJ2-7 and V is TRBV18; D is unresolved. The CDR3 loop spans 15 amino acids. The germline V gene encodes CDR1 KGHSH and CDR2 LQKENI. Between the trimmed V and J ends, which lost 0 bases and 2 bases, there was a span of 11 bases. This CDR3 is CASSPPGSPTYEQYF. The CDR3 bases are TGTGCCAGCTCACCACCGGGCAGTCCGACCTACGAGCAGTACTTC.

This clonotype was found a few times. CDR3 coding DNA: TGTGCCAGCAGCCAACCCGATCGGGGTGCCGGGGAGCTGTTTTTT. It codes for CASSQPDRGAGELFF. The rearrangement joins TRBV11-1 to TRBJ2-2; D may be TRBD2 (5 bases). The germline CDR1 and CDR2 sequences are SGHAT and FQDESV (reference sequence). The CDR3 runs 15 residues. V was clipped by 5 bases and J by 6 bases, with 16 bases between them.

The chain is built from TRBV20-1 and TRBJ1-3; no clear D. With 5 bases removed from V and 4 bases from J, the gap between germline ends came to 9 bases. CDR1 and CDR2 from the germline V gene are DFQATT and SNEGSKA (reference sequence). The CDR3 totals 12 residues. The CDR3, as DNA: TGCAGTGCTGGTGGACTGGGAAACACCATATATTTT. It yields the protein CSAGGLGNTIYF.

This clonotype was recorded a few times. The J gene is TRBJ1-2, the V gene TRBV20-1, with 9 bases matching TRBD1. V lost 0 bases to trimming and J lost 4 bases; unmatched junction nucleotides: 9. The germline V gene has CDR1 DFQATT and CDR2 SNEGSKA (reference sequence). The CDR3 totals 16 residues. CDR3 amino acids: CSARDNDRDRAYGYTF. The DNA for the CDR3 is TGCAGTGCTAGAGATAATGACCGGGACAGGGCCTATGGCTACACCTTC.

This clonotype has more than one count but fewer than ten. This chain joins TRBV27 and TRBJ2-5; D may be TRBD2 (5 bases). V gave up 2 bases and J gave up 5 bases, with 21 bases separating them. This CDR3 spans 17 amino acids. The V gene's germline CDR1 is MNHEY and CDR2 SMNVEV (reference sequence). Here the CDR3 reads CASSLLTLTGNLETQYF. The CDR3 coding sequence is TGTGCCAGCAGTTTACTCACCCTGACGGGGAATTTGGAGACCCAGTACTTC.

The rearrangement links TRBV29-1 to TRBJ2-7; 11 positions agree with TRBD2. There are 14 residues in the CDR3. Losses at the gene ends were 3 bases for V and 1 base for J; bases not matched to a gene: 2. Germline loops: CDR1 SQVTM, CDR2 ANQGSEA. The DNA of the CDR3 is TGCAGCGTTGACAGACTAGCGGGGTCCTACGAGCAGTACTTC. It specifies CSVDRLAGSYEQYF.

The table lists this clonotype with a few counts. The J gene is TRBJ2-2, the V gene TRBV30; D is undetermined. CDR1 is GTSNPN, CDR2 SVGIG, per germline (reference sequence). The CDR3 consists of 14 residues. V was shortened by 4 bases and J by 8 bases, with 17 bases between the two germline ends. CDR3 residues: CAWKPPGRVGELFF. The CDR3 DNA reads as TGTGCCTGGAAGCCCCCAGGCAGAGTGGGGGAGCTGTTTTTT.

This clonotype has just a few counts. The genes are TRBV7-6 and TRBJ1-1; tentatively, D is TRBD1 (5 bases). Germline V gene data show CDR1 as SGHVS and CDR2 as FNYEAQ. The CDR3 sequence is 16 residues long. Trimming removed 2 bases at V and 3 bases at J, with 16 bases between. This CDR3 is CASSLIGDWGDTEAFF. The DNA of the CDR3 is TGTGCCAGCAGCTTAATAGGGGACTGGGGGGACACTGAAGCTTTCTTT.

By sample fraction, this clonotype is medium-sized (0.01 to 0.1%). As DNA, the CDR3 is TGTGCCATCAGTGAGTCCGCGGGAATGAACACTGAAGCTTTCTTT. As protein: CAISESAGMNTEAFF. The chain employs TRBV10-3 and TRBJ1-1; D remains ambiguous. Germline V gene sequence: CDR1 ENHRY, CDR2 SYGVKD. The V gene lost 0 bases and the J gene lost 0 bases, with 8 bases spanning the gap. This CDR3 is built from 15 residues.

This clonotype was observed a handful of times. The chain carries TRBV18 and TRBJ1-2; maybe TRBD1 (6 bases). This CDR3 comprises 14 residues. V was trimmed by 3 bases and J by 2 bases, leaving 10 bases between them. Germline V gene sequence: CDR1 KGHSH, CDR2 LQKENI. The CDR3 loop is CASSPQTGNYGYTF. DNA for the CDR3: TGTGCCAGCTCACCCCAGACAGGAAACTATGGCTACACCTTC.

This clonotype was seen many times. The chain has TRBV6-2 or TRBV6-3 and TRBJ2-2; maybe TRBD2 (6 bases). The CDR3 length is 15 residues. Germline V CDR1 and CDR2: MNHEY, SVGEGT. V was trimmed by 5 bases and J by 4 bases, leaving 14 bases between them. CDR3 protein: CASSQPRGGTGELFF. The CDR3 DNA follows: TGTGCCAGCAGTCAACCGAGGGGAGGCACCGGGGAGCTGTTTTTT.

This clonotype has at least ten counts. V and J are TRBV6-6 and TRBJ2-3; D remains ambiguous. Germline-derived CDR1 and CDR2 are MNHNY and SVGAGI (reference sequence). There are 12 residues in the CDR3. Trimming shortened V by 6 bases and J by 4 bases, and 8 bases separated the two germline ends. CDR3 nucleotides: TGTGCCAGCAGCGCGACCTCAGATACGCAGTATTTT. Translated, it gives CASSATSDTQYF.

The V call is TRBV29-1, the J call TRBJ2-5, with D perhaps given as TRBD1 or TRBD2 (5 bases each). V lost 4 bases and J 5 bases, leaving 8 bases between the germline ends. Germline V gene data show CDR1 as SQVTM and CDR2 as ANQGSEA. This CDR3 region has 11 residues. CDR3: CSVGDVETQYF. The DNA of the CDR3 is TGCAGCGTTGGGGACGTCGAGACCCAGTACTTC.

This clonotype was seen more than once but under ten times. This chain connects TRBV10-3 to TRBJ2-7; a weak D match, TRBD1 (6 bases). The CDR3 runs 13 residues. The germline gives CDR1 ENHRY, CDR2 SYGVKD. Trimming took 4 bases from V and 5 from J, leaving 12 bases between them. The CDR3 DNA is TGTGCCATCAGTGGTGAGGCAGGGGACGAGCAGTACTTC. This codes for CAISGEAGDEQYF.

The gene calls are TRBV3-1 and TRBJ2-1; D tentatively reads TRBD1 or TRBD2 (5 bases each). CDR3 length equals 14 residues. CDR1 LGHDT and CDR2 YNNKEL come from the germline V gene (reference sequence). Trimming took 0 bases from V and 15 from J, leaving 18 bases between them. In DNA form, the CDR3 reads TGTGCCAGCAGCCAAGACTCCTCACCCCGGGGCGTGTTCTTC. As protein: CASSQDSSPRGVFF.

The chain is built from TRBV12-3 or TRBV12-4 and TRBJ1-4; maybe TRBD1 (6 bases). This CDR3 region has 12 residues. Trimming took 6 bases from V and 9 from J, leaving 11 bases between them. The CDR3 DNA reads as TGTGCCAGCAGCCCGCGGGACAAAAAACTGTTTTTT. This encodes CASSPRDKKLFF.

This clonotype turned up a few times. The rearrangement uses TRBV13 and TRBJ2-5; no clear D. In germline, CDR1 is PRHDT, CDR2 FYEKMQ (reference sequence). Between the trimmed V and J ends, which lost 5 bases and 3 bases, there was a span of 10 bases. This CDR3 has 13 residues. This CDR3 reads CASSTSTEETQYF. The CDR3, as DNA: TGTGCCAGCAGCACCTCGACTGAAGAGACCCAGTACTTC.

This rearrangement joins TRBV3-1 to TRBJ2-3; D is unclear. Trimming pared 0 bases from V and 3 bases from J, leaving 10 bases between. The germline V gene encodes CDR1 LGHDT and CDR2 YNNKEL (reference sequence). There are 15 residues in the CDR3. The CDR3 DNA reads TGTGCCAGCAGCCAAGATGGGTTTCGGACAGATACGCAGTATTTT. Its translation is CASSQDGFRTDTQYF.

This clonotype was seen a handful of times. The chain couples TRBV11-3 to TRBJ2-7; TRBD2 matches 9 bases. This CDR3 has 16 amino acids. With V trimmed by 0 bases and J by 3 bases, 6 bases remained unmatched. From germline, CDR1 is SGHNT and CDR2 YENEEA. In DNA form, the CDR3 reads TGTGCCAGCAGCTTAGAGCGCGGCGGGGGGGACTACGAGCAGTACTTC. The encoded protein is CASSLERGGGDYEQYF.

A few counts support this clonotype. This chain uses TRBV27 with TRBJ1-5; 8 positions agree with TRBD1. Germline V gene data show CDR1 as MNHEY and CDR2 as SMNVEV (reference sequence). This CDR3 has 14 residues. V shed 6 bases and J 7 bases; nucleotides not matched to a gene: 8. The CDR3 region is CASSPDRGIQPQHF. The CDR3 DNA is TGTGCCAGCAGCCCAGACAGGGGCATCCAGCCCCAGCATTTT.

This clonotype was detected only a few times. At one end, the junction sequence differs from germline, possibly due to a read error. The chain couples TRBV4-2 to TRBJ2-7; D may correspond to TRBD1 or TRBD2 (6 bases each). The CDR3 sequence is 14 residues long. Germline V gene data show CDR1 as LGHNA and CDR2 as YNFKEQ. Here the CDR3 reads CAISQGRGAYEQYF. The CDR3 DNA follows: TGTGCCATCAGCCAAGGAAGGGGGGCGTACGAGCAGTACTTC.

A note on this clonotype: Compared with germline, one end of the junction differs, possibly owing to a read error. V usage is TRBV11-2 and J usage is TRBJ1-6; no clear D. From germline, CDR1 is SGHAT and CDR2 FQNNGV. The CDR3 length is 13 residues. The CDR3 DNA follows: TGTGCCAGCAGCTTAGTCTATGATTCACCCCTCCACTTT. Translation: CASSLVYDSPLHF.

The V gene is TRBV6-6, the J gene TRBJ2-7; weak D call: TRBD2 (5 bases). V shed 5 bases and J shed 5 bases, with 10 bases lying between them. CDR1 MNHNY and CDR2 SVGAGI come from the germline V gene (reference sequence). The CDR3 loop spans 12 amino acids. In nucleotides, the CDR3 is TGTGCCAGCAGTACCCCGGGGAACGAGCAGTACTTC. Its protein is CASSTPGNEQYF.

The chain combines TRBV20-1 with TRBJ2-4, with 8 bases that match TRBD2. V shed 3 bases and J 3 bases; nucleotides not matched to a gene: 1. Germline loops: CDR1 DFQATT, CDR2 SNEGSKA (reference sequence). The CDR3 runs 13 residues. The CDR3 region is CSASSGNKNIQYF. CDR3 in DNA: TGCAGTGCTAGTAGCGGGAACAAAAACATTCAGTACTTC.

In this sample, this clonotype turned up a few times. J is TRBJ2-5 and V is TRBV29-1; 7 bases agree with TRBD1. This CDR3 comprises 13 residues. The germline V gene has CDR1 SQVTM and CDR2 ANQGSEA. V shed 4 bases and J 6 bases; nucleotides not matched to a gene: 8. The DNA of the CDR3 is TGCAGCGTTGTTCCCTCAGGGGGAAAGACCCAGTACTTC. Its translation: CSVVPSGGKTQYF. Based on the CDR3 plus reference TRBV29-1 and TRBJ2-5, the full variable domain is SAVISQKPSRDICQRGTSLTIQCQVDSQVTMMFWYRQQPGQSLTLIATANQGSEATYESGFVIDKFPISRPNLTFSTLTVSNMSPEDSSIYLCSVVPSGGKTQYFGPGTRLLVL.